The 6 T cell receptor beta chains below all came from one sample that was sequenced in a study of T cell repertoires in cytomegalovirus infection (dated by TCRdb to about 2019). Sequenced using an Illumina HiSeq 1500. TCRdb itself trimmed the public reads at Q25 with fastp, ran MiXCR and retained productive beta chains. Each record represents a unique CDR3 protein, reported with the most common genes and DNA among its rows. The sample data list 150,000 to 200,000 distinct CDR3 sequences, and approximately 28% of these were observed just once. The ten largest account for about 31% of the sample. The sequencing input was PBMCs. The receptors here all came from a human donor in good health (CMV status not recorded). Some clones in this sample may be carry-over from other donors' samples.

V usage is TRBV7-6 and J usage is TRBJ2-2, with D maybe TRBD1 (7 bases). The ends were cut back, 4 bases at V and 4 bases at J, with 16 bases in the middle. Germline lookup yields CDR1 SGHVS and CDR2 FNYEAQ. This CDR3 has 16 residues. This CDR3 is CASSSQGGTATGELFF. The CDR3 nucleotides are TGTGCCAGCAGCTCACAAGGGGGGACAGCCACCGGGGAGCTGTTTTTT.

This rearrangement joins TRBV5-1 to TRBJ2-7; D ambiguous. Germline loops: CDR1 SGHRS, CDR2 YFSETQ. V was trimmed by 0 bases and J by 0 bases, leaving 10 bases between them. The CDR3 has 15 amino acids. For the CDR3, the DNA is TGCGCCAGCAGCTTGGCAGGCCTTCGCTCCTACGAGCAGTACTTC. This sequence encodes CASSLAGLRSYEQYF. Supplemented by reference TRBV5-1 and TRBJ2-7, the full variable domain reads KAGVTQTPRYLIKTRGQQVTLSCSPISGHRSVSWYQQTPGQGLQFLFEYFSETQRNKGNFPGRFSGRQFSNSRSEMNVSTLELGDSALYLCASSLAGLRSYEQYFGPGTRLTVT.

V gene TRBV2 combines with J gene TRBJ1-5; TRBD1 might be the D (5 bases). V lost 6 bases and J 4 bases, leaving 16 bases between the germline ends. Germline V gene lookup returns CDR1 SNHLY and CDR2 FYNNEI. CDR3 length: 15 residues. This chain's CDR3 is CASRMGLFENQPQHF. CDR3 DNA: TGTGCCAGCAGGATGGGACTGTTCGAAAATCAGCCCCAGCATTTT. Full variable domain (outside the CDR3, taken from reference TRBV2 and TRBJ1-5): EPEVTQTPSHQVTQMGQEVILRCVPISNHLYFYWYRQILGQKVEFLVSFYNNEISEKSEIFDDQFSVERPDGSNFTLKIRSTKLEDSAMYFCASRMGLFENQPQHFGDGTRLSIL.

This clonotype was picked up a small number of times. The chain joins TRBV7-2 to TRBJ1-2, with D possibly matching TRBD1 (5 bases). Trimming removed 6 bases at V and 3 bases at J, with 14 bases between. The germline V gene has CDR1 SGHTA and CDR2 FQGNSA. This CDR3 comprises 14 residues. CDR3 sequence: CASSSGTEYYGYTF. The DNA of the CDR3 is TGTGCCAGCAGTTCCGGGACCGAATACTATGGCTACACCTTC.

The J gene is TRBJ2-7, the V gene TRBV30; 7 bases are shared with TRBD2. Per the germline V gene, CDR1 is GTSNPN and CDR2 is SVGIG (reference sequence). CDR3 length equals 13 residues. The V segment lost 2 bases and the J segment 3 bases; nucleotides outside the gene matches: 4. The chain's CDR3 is CAWSPGGDYEQYF. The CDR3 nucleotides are TGTGCCTGGAGTCCTGGGGGGGACTACGAGCAGTACTTC.

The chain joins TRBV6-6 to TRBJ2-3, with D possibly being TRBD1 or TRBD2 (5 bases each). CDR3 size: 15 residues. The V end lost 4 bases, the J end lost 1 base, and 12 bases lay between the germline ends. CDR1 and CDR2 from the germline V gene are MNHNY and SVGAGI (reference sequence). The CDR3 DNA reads TGTGCCAGCAGTTCGGGGCCCGGCCGCACAGATACGCAGTATTTT. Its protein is CASSSGPGRTDTQYF.